The text below deals with one T cell receptor beta chain. What it binds is not known. This sample was taken from a study of cytomegalovirus exposure and HLA in healthy donors. The study, taken as a whole, reports: Some V segments, including TRBV6-2 and TRBV6-3, were excluded as indistinguishable. It was taken for granted in presence/absence analyses that sequencing depth across donors was roughly uniform. In a later analysis, HLA-associated beta chains showed higher expansion and lower generation probabilities than comparable chains. Previously analyzed data showed that most TCR beta V segments were productive at a frequency of about 87% or about 30%.

This CDR3 is built from 13 residues. V lost 7 bases and J 6 bases, leaving 13 bases between the germline ends. Germline V lookup: CDR1 LNHDA, CDR2 SQIVND (reference sequence). A multiplex PCR was run with 60 Vbeta primers and 13 Jbeta primers. The table came from immunoSEQ multiplex PCR; TCRdb's copy has only in-frame clones and leaves some out. The sample lists roughly 120,000 clones, about 85% occurring once. The sequence came from a man aged 45-65 years in good health and CMV-seronegative. The sample consisted of PBMCs. The rearrangement joins TRBV19 to TRBJ1-5; TRBD1 might be the D (6 bases). For the CDR3, the DNA is TGTGCCAGTAACCAGGGGTGGGGTCAGCCCCAGCATTTT. Amino acid sequence: CASNQGWGQPQHF.